This TCR beta chain emerged from a study of blood T cell repertoires in COVID-19. Trimming took off 1 base at V and 3 bases at J, with 19 bases between the two ends. Germline loops: CDR1 LGHNA, CDR2 YNFKEQ. CDR3 length: 17 amino acids. Data came from immunoSEQ multiplex PCR; TCRdb stores just in-frame clones and leaves some out. The data contain more than 85,000 clones, about 87% of them singletons. The chain combines TRBV4-2 with TRBJ2-7; possible D gene TRBD2, 7 bases. The sample comprised peripheral blood. The TCR comes from a human donor in a cohort sampled during active COVID-19. This CDR3 reads CASSQGLGRGGIYEQYF. CDR3 bases: TGTGCCAGCAGCCAAGGTCTTGGCAGGGGAGGGATCTACGAGCAGTACTTC.